Below are 32 T cell receptor beta chains sequenced from a single sample in a study of cytomegalovirus exposure and HLA in healthy donors (dated by TCRdb to about 2017). Receptor libraries were prepared by the immunoSEQ multiplex PCR assay. This immuneACCESS table, as held by TCRdb, lists in-frame sequences with V and J called but not all clones. Of the missing ones, under half trace to an unresolved V gene in checked studies; the others have no known cause. This sample lists 200,000 to 250,000 clones; over 75% were detected once. In total, the top ten clones hold 12% of the sample. Sequences were obtained from PBMCs. The receptors shown here come from a man younger than 30 in good health and CMV-seropositive.

The J gene is TRBJ2-3, the V gene TRBV7-9, with 8 nucleotides matching TRBD2. V trimming: 5 bases; J trimming: 7 bases; junction bases outside the gene matches: 14. Germline-derived CDR1 and CDR2 are SEHNR and FQNEAQ (reference sequence). The CDR3 sequence is 16 residues long. CDR3 DNA sequence: TGTGCCAGCAGCCCCCTAGAAGCGGGAGAGGGAAATACGCAGTATTTT. The encoded protein is CASSPLEAGEGNTQYF.

The V and J genes are TRBV7-8 and TRBJ2-7; a weak D match, TRBD2 (6 bases). The germline V gene encodes CDR1 SGHVS and CDR2 FQNEAQ. CDR3 length: 15 amino acids. V lost 4 bases and J lost 5, with 18 bases in between. The CDR3 protein is CASSYMSGGVDEQYF. In nucleotides, the CDR3 is TGTGCCAGCAGCTACATGTCTGGCGGGGTCGACGAGCAGTACTTC. The whole variable domain, filled in from reference TRBV7-8 and TRBJ2-7, reads GAGVSQSPRYKVAKRGQDVALRCDPISGHVSLFWYQQALGQGPEFLTYFQNEAQLDKSGLPSDRFFAERPEGSVSTLKIQRTQQEDSAVYLCASSYMSGGVDEQYFGPGTRLTVT.

The chain carries TRBV11-2 and TRBJ2-7; 11 bases fit TRBD2. Looked up from germline, CDR1 is SGHAT and CDR2 is FQNNGV. V dropped 5 bases and J dropped 5; count of bases not matched to a gene: 11. This CDR3 comprises 16 residues. CDR3 amino acids: CASSPYLAGGAHEQYF. CDR3 in DNA: TGTGCCAGCAGCCCCTACCTAGCGGGAGGCGCCCACGAGCAGTACTTC.

V and J are TRBV4-1 and TRBJ2-7; TRBD1 matches at 10 bases. CDR1 is MGHRA and CDR2 is YSYEKL in the germline V gene. The CDR3 consists of 17 residues. V dropped 0 bases and J dropped 5; count of bases not matched to a gene: 10. CDR3 loop: CASSQEPMTGGVNEQYF. As DNA, the CDR3 is TGCGCCAGCAGCCAAGAGCCGATGACAGGGGGCGTGAACGAGCAGTACTTC.

This chain links TRBV30 with TRBJ2-3; 8 bases fit TRBD1. This CDR3 contains 16 residues. V lost 3 bases, J lost 4 bases, and 12 bases stayed unmatched. Per germline, CDR1 GTSNPN and CDR2 SVGIG (reference sequence). The CDR3 is CAWSRERAGGPDTQYF. For the CDR3, the DNA is TGTGCCTGGAGCAGGGAAAGGGCAGGGGGCCCAGATACGCAGTATTTT.

The CDR3 coding sequence is TGTGCCAGCTCACCACCTATGGGACAGGGGACTGAAGCTTTCTTT. Translating it yields CASSPPMGQGTEAFF. This chain uses TRBV18 with TRBJ1-1, with 10 bases matching TRBD1. The CDR3 is 15 amino acids. Trimming at V came to 0 bases and at J to 5 bases, leaving 3 bases not matched to a gene. CDR1 and CDR2 from the germline V gene are KGHSH and LQKENI.

The V and J genes are TRBV25-1 and TRBJ2-1; 9 nucleotides agree with TRBD2. This CDR3 comprises 15 residues. Per germline, CDR1 MGHDK and CDR2 SYGVNS. V gave up 3 bases and J gave up 10 bases; unmatched junction bases: 10. The CDR3 DNA follows: TGTGCCAGCAGTGATACTAGCGGGTTGGGCGGGGAGCAGTTCTTC. It translates to CASSDTSGLGGEQFF.

The chain joins TRBV7-3 to TRBJ2-1; D is undetermined. The V end was cut by 5 bases, the J end by 8 bases, with 16 bases between. The CDR3 has 14 amino acids. Germline CDR1 reads SGHTA; CDR2 reads FQGTGA. CDR3 bases: TGTGCCAGCAGCCCACAACACAGCACCGATGAGCAGTTCTTC. Its translation: CASSPQHSTDEQFF.

The chain couples TRBV9 to TRBJ2-1, with D possibly being TRBD1 or TRBD2 (5 bases each). The CDR3 has 15 residues. The germline gives CDR1 SGDLS, CDR2 YYNGEE. The V gene lost 0 bases and the J gene lost 7 bases, with 14 bases spanning the gap. The CDR3: CASSVATGLNNEQFF. Written as DNA, the CDR3 is TGTGCCAGCAGCGTAGCAACGGGGCTTAATAATGAGCAGTTCTTC.

The chain has TRBV19 and TRBJ1-5; the D is unclear. Trimming pared 7 bases from V and 0 bases from J, leaving 13 bases between. Germline loops: CDR1 LNHDA, CDR2 SQIVND (reference sequence). This CDR3 is 15 amino acids long. CDR3 coding DNA: TGTGCCAGTACCTCGGACCCATATAGCAATCAGCCCCAGCATTTT. Protein sequence: CASTSDPYSNQPQHF.

CDR3 residues: CASADKDRAYEQYF. In DNA form, the CDR3 reads TGTGCCAGCGCAGATAAGGACAGGGCCTACGAGCAGTACTTC. The V and J genes are TRBV6-5 and TRBJ2-7, with TRBD1 identical over 8 bases. Germline-derived CDR1 and CDR2 are MNHEY and SVGAGI. This CDR3 is 14 amino acids long. Trimming took 8 bases from V and 2 from J; bases not matched to a gene: 8.

The chain couples TRBV28 to TRBJ2-1; TRBD2 matches at 7 bases. CDR1 and CDR2 (germline): MDHEN, SYDVKM. The J segment lost 6 bases and the V segment lost 5 bases, leaving 10 bases of the junction unmatched. This CDR3 has 15 amino acids. The CDR3 DNA reads as TGTGCCAGCAGTGGCGTCTTCATAGCGGGCAATGAGCAGTTCTTC. It specifies CASSGVFIAGNEQFF.

The CDR3 reads CASSYRGFKDEQFF. CDR3 coding DNA: TGTGCCAGCAGTTACCGCGGTTTCAAGGATGAGCAGTTCTTC. This chain connects TRBV6-5 to TRBJ2-1, with unresolved D. Trimming removed 2 bases from V and 8 bases from J, with 13 bases in between. CDR3 size: 14 residues. Germline V gene sequence: CDR1 MNHEY, CDR2 SVGAGI.

The CDR3: CASSRQGDEKLFF. The CDR3 nucleotides read TGTGCCAGCAGTAGACAGGGAGATGAAAAACTGTTTTTT. This rearrangement joins TRBV27 to TRBJ1-4; 7 bases agree with TRBD1. The CDR3 totals 13 residues. In germline, CDR1 is MNHEY, CDR2 SMNVEV (reference sequence). V was pared by 5 bases and J by 6 bases, with 3 bases of the junction left unmatched.

This clone came up once. The chain has TRBV5-1 and TRBJ2-5; TRBD2 agrees at 9 bases. The CDR3 contains 16 residues. Trimming removed 3 bases from V and 2 bases from J; junction bases left unmatched: 8. Germline CDR1 and CDR2: SGHRS and YFSETQ. This CDR3 is CASSSEFLAGQETQYF. CDR3 sequence (DNA): TGCGCCAGCAGCTCCGAGTTTCTAGCGGGACAAGAGACCCAGTACTTC.

The V gene is TRBV15, the J gene TRBJ2-1; D is unresolved. This CDR3 has 15 residues. Germline CDR1 and CDR2: LNHNV and YYDKDF (reference sequence). The V end was cut by 0 bases, the J end by 1 base, with 7 bases between. The CDR3 nucleotides are TGTGCCACCAGCAGAGACTCGGCGTCCTACAATGAGCAGTTCTTC. It codes for CATSRDSASYNEQFF.

The chain has TRBV27 and TRBJ1-5, with D perhaps matching TRBD1 (5 bases). CDR3 size: 16 residues. V was pared by 0 bases and J by 1 base, with 10 bases between. Germline CDR1 reads MNHEY; CDR2 reads SMNVEV (reference sequence). For the CDR3, the DNA is TGTGCCAGCAGTTTATCCGGGGCAGGGAGCAATCAGCCCCAGCATTTT. It translates to CASSLSGAGSNQPQHF.

V is TRBV9 and J is TRBJ2-1; D unresolved. The CDR3 runs 13 residues. From germline, CDR1 is SGDLS and CDR2 YYNGEE. V was cut by 2 bases and J by 6 bases, with 9 bases left in between. The CDR3 spells CASSVVSTNEQFF. The DNA of the CDR3 is TGTGCCAGCAGCGTGGTTAGTACCAATGAGCAGTTCTTC.

The J gene is TRBJ2-7, the V gene TRBV5-1, with 10 bases identical to TRBD2. Looked up from germline, CDR1 is SGHRS and CDR2 is YFSETQ. Trimming took 4 bases from V and 5 from J; bases not matched to a gene: 12. The CDR3 has 16 residues. The DNA of the CDR3 is TGCGCCAGCAGCGCGGCGGGTCTAGCGGGAGCGGACGAGCAGTACTTC. Translation gives CASSAAGLAGADEQYF. Complete variable domain (other parts from reference TRBV5-1 and TRBJ2-7): KAGVTQTPRYLIKTRGQQVTLSCSPISGHRSVSWYQQTPGQGLQFLFEYFSETQRNKGNFPGRFSGRQFSNSRSEMNVSTLELGDSALYLCASSAAGLAGADEQYFGPGTRLTVT.

The chain recombines TRBV6-1 with TRBJ2-1; TRBD2 aligns across 7 bases. Trimming removed 8 bases from V and 3 bases from J; junction bases left unmatched: 1. This CDR3 is 12 amino acids long. In germline, CDR1 is MNHNS, CDR2 SASEGT. CDR3 sequence reads: CASGRDYNEQFF. CDR3 bases: TGTGCCAGCGGGAGGGACTACAATGAGCAGTTCTTC.

The chain is built from TRBV28 and TRBJ1-5, with D unresolved. With 6 bases removed from V and 6 bases from J, the gap between germline ends came to 15 bases. This CDR3 spans 14 amino acids. Germline V gives CDR1 MDHEN, CDR2 SYDVKM. CDR3 residues: CASSPGGSPQPQHF. CDR3 bases: TGTGCCAGCAGCCCGGGAGGGAGTCCTCAGCCCCAGCATTTT.

In regard to this clone: Other nucleotide sequences from this sample produce the same CDR3. This chain joins TRBV27 and TRBJ1-1; D gene uncertain. Looked up from germline, CDR1 is MNHEY and CDR2 is SMNVEV (reference sequence). V was clipped by 2 bases and J by 1 base, with 5 bases between them. The CDR3 totals 13 residues. The CDR3 here is CASSLGPNTEAFF. The CDR3 DNA reads as TGTGCCAGCAGTTTAGGGCCGAACACTGAAGCTTTCTTT.

The rearrangement uses TRBV4-1 and TRBJ2-7; the D call may be TRBD1 or TRBD2 (5 bases each). Per the germline V gene, CDR1 is MGHRA and CDR2 is YSYEKL. The V end was cut by 3 bases, the J end by 4 bases, with 22 bases between. This CDR3 contains 17 residues. CDR3 DNA sequence: TGCGCCAGCAGCCACAAGGTGAACCGGGACGCCCAATACGAGCAGTACTTC. This encodes CASSHKVNRDAQYEQYF.

The chain uses TRBV9 and TRBJ1-2; D remains unclear. Deletions cut 1 base from V and 1 base from J, with 5 bases between. The CDR3 has 13 amino acids. Looked up from germline, CDR1 is SGDLS and CDR2 is YYNGEE. The CDR3 here is CASSVLSNYGYTF. Here the CDR3 DNA reads TGTGCCAGCAGCGTACTCAGTAACTATGGCTACACCTTC.

The chain has TRBV19 and TRBJ2-3; no definite D call. Trimming removed 4 bases at V and 2 bases at J, with 13 bases between. Germline V gene sequence: CDR1 LNHDA, CDR2 SQIVND (reference sequence). The CDR3 length is 15 residues. The CDR3 region is CASSRGDLHTDTQYF. In DNA, the CDR3 is TGTGCCAGTAGTAGAGGCGACTTGCACACAGATACGCAGTATTTT.

The V gene is TRBV28, the J gene TRBJ2-7; 7 bases agree with TRBD2. The length of the CDR3 is 15 residues. Trimming removed 6 bases from V and 1 base from J; junction bases left unmatched: 9. Looked up from germline, CDR1 is MDHEN and CDR2 is SYDVKM. The CDR3 DNA reads as TGTGCCAGCAGCTCCCCGGGAGGCGGATCCTACGAGCAGTACTTC. This gives the protein CASSSPGGGSYEQYF.

The V and J genes are TRBV19 and TRBJ2-1, with 9 bases identical to TRBD2. J gave up 7 bases and V 5 bases, and 6 bases lay outside the gene matches. Germline CDR1 reads LNHDA; CDR2 reads SQIVND (reference sequence). This CDR3 contains 14 residues. The CDR3 loop reads CASSLVAGDNEQFF. CDR3 DNA: TGTGCCAGTAGTTTAGTAGCGGGAGATAATGAGCAGTTCTTC.

This clone was found a few times. J is TRBJ1-3 and V is TRBV5-1, with D possibly being TRBD1 (5 bases). Trimming removed 1 base at V and 0 bases at J, with 8 bases between. The CDR3 covers 15 residues. Germline CDR1 reads SGHRS; CDR2 reads YFSETQ. CDR3 DNA sequence: TGCGCCAGCAGCTTGCAGGGAAGCTCTGGAAACACCATATATTTT. The encoded protein is CASSLQGSSGNTIYF.

The V call is TRBV6-4, the J call TRBJ2-1, with 9 bases matching TRBD2. V lost 3 bases to trimming and J lost 8 bases; unmatched junction nucleotides: 11. The length of the CDR3 is 16 residues. Germline V gene data show CDR1 as MRHNA and CDR2 as SNTAGT. CDR3 in amino acids: CASSERGGRASDEQFF. The CDR3 DNA is TGTGCCAGCAGTGAACGGGGCGGGAGGGCCTCGGATGAGCAGTTCTTC.

The chain employs TRBV7-2 and TRBJ1-4; D call uncertain. Trimming removed 2 bases from V and 7 bases from J, with 14 bases in between. The CDR3 length is 15 residues. Germline V gives CDR1 SGHTA, CDR2 FQGNSA. CDR3 sequence: CASSLSRPTSEKLFF. The CDR3 DNA follows: TGTGCCAGCAGCTTAAGTAGGCCTACATCTGAAAAACTGTTTTTT.

The rearrangement uses TRBV11-2 and TRBJ2-3, with unresolved D. The CDR3 has 14 amino acids. The ends were cut back, 5 bases at V and 8 bases at J, with 17 bases in the middle. Germline CDR1 is SGHAT and CDR2 is FQNNGV. The DNA of the CDR3 is TGTGCCAGCAGCCCCGTTCGAGGTTCTCGTACGCAGTATTTT. This codes for CASSPVRGSRTQYF.

The chain recombines TRBV5-6 with TRBJ1-1; D uncertain. The V and J ends lost 1 base and 0 bases respectively, with 4 bases between them. The CDR3 totals 13 residues. Germline assignment: CDR1 SGHDT and CDR2 YYEEEE. The CDR3 here is CASSLTMNTEAFF. The DNA for the CDR3 is TGTGCCAGCAGCTTGACCATGAACACTGAAGCTTTCTTT. The variable domain in full, completed from reference TRBV5-6 and TRBJ1-1, reads DAGVTQSPTHLIKTRGQQVTLRCSPKSGHDTVSWYQQALGQGPQFIFQYYEEEERQRGNFPDRFSGHQFPNYSSELNVNALLLGDSALYLCASSLTMNTEAFFGQGTRLTVV.